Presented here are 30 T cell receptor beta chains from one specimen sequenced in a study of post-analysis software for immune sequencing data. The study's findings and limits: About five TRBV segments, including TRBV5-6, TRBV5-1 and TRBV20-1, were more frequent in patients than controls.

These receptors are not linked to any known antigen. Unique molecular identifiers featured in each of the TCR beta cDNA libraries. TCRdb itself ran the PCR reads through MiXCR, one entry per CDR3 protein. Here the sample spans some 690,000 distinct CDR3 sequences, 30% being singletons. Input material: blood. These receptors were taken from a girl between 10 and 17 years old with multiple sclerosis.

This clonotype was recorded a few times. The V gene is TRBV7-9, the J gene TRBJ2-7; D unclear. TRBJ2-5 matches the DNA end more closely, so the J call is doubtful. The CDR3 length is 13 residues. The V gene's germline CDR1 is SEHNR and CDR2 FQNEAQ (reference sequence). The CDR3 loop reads CASSPLALKTQYF. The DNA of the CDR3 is TGTGCCAGCAGTCCGCTGGCGTTGAAGACCCAGTACTTC.

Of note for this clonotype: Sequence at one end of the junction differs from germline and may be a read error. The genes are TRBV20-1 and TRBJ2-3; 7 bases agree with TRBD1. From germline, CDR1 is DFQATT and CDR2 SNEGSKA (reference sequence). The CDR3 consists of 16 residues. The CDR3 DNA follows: TGCAGTGCTAGAGACAGACAGGGAAGGGGCACAGATACGCGGTATTTT. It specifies CSARDRQGRGTDTRYF.

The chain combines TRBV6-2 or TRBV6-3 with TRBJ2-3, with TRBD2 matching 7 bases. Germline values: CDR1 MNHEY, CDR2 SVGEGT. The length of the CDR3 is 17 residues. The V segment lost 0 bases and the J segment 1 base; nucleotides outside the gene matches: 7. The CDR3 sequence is CASSYSGRSGGTDTQYF. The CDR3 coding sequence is TGTGCCAGCAGTTACTCGGGTCGGAGCGGGGGCACAGATACGCAGTATTTT.

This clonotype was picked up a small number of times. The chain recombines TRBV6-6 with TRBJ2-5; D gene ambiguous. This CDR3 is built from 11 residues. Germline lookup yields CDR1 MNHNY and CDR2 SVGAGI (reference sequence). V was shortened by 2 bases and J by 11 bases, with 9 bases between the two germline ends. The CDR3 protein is CASSYKAEQYF. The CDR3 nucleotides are TGTGCCAGCAGTTACAAGGCTGAGCAGTACTTC.

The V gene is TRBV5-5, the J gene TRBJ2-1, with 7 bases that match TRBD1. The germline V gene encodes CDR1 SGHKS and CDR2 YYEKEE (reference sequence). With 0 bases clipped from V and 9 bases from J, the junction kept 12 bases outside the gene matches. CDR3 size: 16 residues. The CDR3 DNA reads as TGTGCCAGCAGCTTGGGTCGTGGGGCAGGGGGACGTGAGCAGTTCTTC. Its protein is CASSLGRGAGGREQFF.

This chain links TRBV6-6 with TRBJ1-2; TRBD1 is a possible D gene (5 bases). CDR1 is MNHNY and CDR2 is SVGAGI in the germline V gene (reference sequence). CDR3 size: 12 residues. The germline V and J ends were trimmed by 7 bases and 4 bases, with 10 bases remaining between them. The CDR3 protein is CASTWDGYGYTF. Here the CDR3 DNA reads TGTGCCAGCACCTGGGACGGCTATGGCTACACCTTC.

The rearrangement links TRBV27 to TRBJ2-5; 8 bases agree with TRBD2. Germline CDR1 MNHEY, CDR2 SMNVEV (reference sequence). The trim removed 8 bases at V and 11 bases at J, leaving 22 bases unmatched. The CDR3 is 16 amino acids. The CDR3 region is CASLITGGDHNDEQYF. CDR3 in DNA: TGTGCCAGCTTGATTACGGGGGGGGACCATAACGATGAGCAGTACTTC.

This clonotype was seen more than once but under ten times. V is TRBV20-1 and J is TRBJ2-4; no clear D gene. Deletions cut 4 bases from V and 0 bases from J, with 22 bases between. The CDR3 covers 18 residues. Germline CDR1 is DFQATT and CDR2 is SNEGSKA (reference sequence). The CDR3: CSANHPPDGTLAKNIQYF. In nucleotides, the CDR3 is TGCAGTGCTAACCATCCTCCGGACGGAACTTTAGCCAAAAACATTCAGTACTTC.

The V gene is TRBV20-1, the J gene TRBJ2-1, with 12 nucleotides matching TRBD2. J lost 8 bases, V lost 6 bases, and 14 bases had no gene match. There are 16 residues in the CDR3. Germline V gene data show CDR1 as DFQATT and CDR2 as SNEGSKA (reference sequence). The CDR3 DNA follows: TGCAGTGCGTCTGCACTAGCGGGAGGACCGGGGGATGAGCAGTTCTTC. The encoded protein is CSASALAGGPGDEQFF.

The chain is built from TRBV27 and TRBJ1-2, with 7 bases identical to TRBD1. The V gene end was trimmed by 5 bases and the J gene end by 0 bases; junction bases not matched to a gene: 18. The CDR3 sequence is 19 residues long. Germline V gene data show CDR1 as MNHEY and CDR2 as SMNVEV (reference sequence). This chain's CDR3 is CASSPISTGSKWSNYGYTF. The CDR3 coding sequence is TGTGCCAGCAGTCCCATCTCGACAGGGAGCAAGTGGTCTAACTATGGCTACACCTTC.

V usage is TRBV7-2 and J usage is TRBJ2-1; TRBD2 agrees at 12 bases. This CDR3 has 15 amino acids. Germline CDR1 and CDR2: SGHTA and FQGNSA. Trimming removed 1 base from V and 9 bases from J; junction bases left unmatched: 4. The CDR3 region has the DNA TGTGCCAGCAGCTTAGTGACTAGCGGGAGAGTTGAGCAGTTCTTC. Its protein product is CASSLVTSGRVEQFF.

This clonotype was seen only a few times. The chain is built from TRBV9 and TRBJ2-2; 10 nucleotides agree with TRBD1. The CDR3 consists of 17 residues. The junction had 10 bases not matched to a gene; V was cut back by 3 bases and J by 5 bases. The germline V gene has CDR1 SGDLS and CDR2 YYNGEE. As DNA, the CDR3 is TGTGCCAGCAGCGCCGCTCGGCCGGGACAGGGGACCGGGGAGCTGTTTTTT. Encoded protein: CASSAARPGQGTGELFF.

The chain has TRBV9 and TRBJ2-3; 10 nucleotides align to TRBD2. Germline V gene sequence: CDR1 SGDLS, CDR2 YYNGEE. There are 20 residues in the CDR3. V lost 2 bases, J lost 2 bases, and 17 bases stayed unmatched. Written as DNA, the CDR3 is TGTGCCAGCAGCGTGGCCCCCCTCATGAGGACTAGCGGTCTCACAGATACGCAGTATTTT. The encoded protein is CASSVAPLMRTSGLTDTQYF.

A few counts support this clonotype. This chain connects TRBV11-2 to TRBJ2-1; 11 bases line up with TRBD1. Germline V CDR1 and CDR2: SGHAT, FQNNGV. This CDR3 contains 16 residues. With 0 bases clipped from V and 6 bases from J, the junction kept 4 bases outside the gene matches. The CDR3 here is CASSLEGQGGPNEQFF. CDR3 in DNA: TGTGCCAGCAGCTTAGAGGGACAGGGGGGACCCAATGAGCAGTTCTTC.

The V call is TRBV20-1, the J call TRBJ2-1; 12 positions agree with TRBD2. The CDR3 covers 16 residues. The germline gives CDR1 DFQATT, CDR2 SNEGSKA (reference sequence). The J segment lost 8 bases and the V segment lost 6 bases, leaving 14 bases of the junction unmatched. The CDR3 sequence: CSAHRGLAGGWDEQFF. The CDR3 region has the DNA TGCAGTGCCCACAGGGGGCTAGCGGGAGGGTGGGATGAGCAGTTCTTC.

CDR3: CSVEVPAGYGYTF. The CDR3 nucleotides are TGCAGCGTTGAAGTCCCGGCGGGCTATGGCTACACCTTC. The chain joins TRBV29-1 to TRBJ1-2; no definite D call. V lost 1 base to trimming and J lost 4 bases, with 10 bases between them. Germline CDR1 and CDR2: SQVTM and ANQGSEA. This CDR3 comprises 13 residues.

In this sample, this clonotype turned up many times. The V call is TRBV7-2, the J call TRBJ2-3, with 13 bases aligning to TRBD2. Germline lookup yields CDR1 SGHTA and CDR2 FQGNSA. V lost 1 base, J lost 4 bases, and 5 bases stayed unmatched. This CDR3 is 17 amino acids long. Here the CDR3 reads CASSLGLAGGGADTQYF. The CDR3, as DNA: TGTGCCAGCAGCTTAGGACTAGCGGGAGGAGGGGCAGATACGCAGTATTTT.

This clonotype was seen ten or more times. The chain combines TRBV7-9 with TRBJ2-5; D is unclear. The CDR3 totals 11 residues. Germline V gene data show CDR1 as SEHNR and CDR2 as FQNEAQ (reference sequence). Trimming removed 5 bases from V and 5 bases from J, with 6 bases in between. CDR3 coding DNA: TGTGCCAGCAGCCGTACGGAGACCCAGTACTTC. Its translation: CASSRTETQYF.

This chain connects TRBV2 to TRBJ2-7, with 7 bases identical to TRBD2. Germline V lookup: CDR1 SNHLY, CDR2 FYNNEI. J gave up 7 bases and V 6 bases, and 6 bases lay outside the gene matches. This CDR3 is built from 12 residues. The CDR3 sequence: CASRRGGNEQYF. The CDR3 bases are TGTGCCAGCAGGAGGGGAGGGAATGAGCAGTACTTC.

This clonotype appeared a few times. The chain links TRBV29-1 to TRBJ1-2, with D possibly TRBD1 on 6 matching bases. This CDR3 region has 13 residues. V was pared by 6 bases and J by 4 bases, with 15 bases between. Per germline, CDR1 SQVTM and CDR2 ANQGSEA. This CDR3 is CSVRGRGVYGYTF. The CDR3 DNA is TGCAGCGTGAGGGGCAGGGGAGTCTATGGCTACACCTTC. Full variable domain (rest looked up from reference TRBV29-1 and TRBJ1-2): SAVISQKPSRDICQRGTSLTIQCQVDSQVTMMFWYRQQPGQSLTLIATANQGSEATYESGFVIDKFPISRPNLTFSTLTVSNMSPEDSSIYLCSVRGRGVYGYTFGSGTRLTVV.

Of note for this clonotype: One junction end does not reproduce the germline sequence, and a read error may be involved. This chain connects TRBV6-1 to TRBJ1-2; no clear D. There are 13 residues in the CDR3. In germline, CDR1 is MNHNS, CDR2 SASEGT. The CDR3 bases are TGTGCCAACAGTGAAATTCGGGCATCTGGCTACACCTTC. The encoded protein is CANSEIRASGYTF.

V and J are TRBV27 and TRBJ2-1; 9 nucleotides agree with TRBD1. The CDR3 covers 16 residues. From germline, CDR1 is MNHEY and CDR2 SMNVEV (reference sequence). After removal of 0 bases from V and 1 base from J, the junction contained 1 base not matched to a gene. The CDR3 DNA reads TGTGCCAGCAGTTTATCGGACAGGGGTTCCTACAATGAGCAGTTCTTC. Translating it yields CASSLSDRGSYNEQFF.

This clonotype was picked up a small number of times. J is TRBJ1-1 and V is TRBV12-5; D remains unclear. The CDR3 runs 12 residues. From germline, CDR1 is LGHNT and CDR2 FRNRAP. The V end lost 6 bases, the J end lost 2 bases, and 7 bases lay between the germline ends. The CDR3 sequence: CASGGPNTEAFF. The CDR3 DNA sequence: TGTGCTAGTGGGGGCCCCAACACTGAAGCTTTCTTT.

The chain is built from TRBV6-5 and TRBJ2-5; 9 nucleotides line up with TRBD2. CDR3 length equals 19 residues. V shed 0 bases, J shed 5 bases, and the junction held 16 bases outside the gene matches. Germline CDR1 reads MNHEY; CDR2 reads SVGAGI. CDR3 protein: CASSYSIIRGRADEETQYF. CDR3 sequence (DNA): TGTGCCAGCAGTTACTCGATCATCCGCGGGAGGGCCGACGAGGAGACCCAGTACTTC.

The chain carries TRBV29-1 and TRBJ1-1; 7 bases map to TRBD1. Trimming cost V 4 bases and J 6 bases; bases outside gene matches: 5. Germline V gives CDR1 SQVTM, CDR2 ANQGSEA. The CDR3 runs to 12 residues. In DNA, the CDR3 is TGCAGCGTTGGAAGGGGGCGGCCTGAAGCTTTCTTT. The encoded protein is CSVGRGRPEAFF. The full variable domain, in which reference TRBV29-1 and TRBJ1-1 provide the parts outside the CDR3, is SAVISQKPSRDICQRGTSLTIQCQVDSQVTMMFWYRQQPGQSLTLIATANQGSEATYESGFVIDKFPISRPNLTFSTLTVSNMSPEDSSIYLCSVGRGRPEAFFGQGTRLTVV.

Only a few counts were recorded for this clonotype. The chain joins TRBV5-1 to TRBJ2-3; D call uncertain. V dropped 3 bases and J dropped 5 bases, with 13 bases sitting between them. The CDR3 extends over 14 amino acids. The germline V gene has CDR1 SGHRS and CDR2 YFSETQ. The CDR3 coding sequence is TGCGCCAGCAGCTCTCCGGGCCTTCGAGATACGCAGTATTTT. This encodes CASSSPGLRDTQYF. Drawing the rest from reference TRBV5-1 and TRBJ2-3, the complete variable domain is KAGVTQTPRYLIKTRGQQVTLSCSPISGHRSVSWYQQTPGQGLQFLFEYFSETQRNKGNFPGRFSGRQFSNSRSEMNVSTLELGDSALYLCASSSPGLRDTQYFGPGTRLTVL.

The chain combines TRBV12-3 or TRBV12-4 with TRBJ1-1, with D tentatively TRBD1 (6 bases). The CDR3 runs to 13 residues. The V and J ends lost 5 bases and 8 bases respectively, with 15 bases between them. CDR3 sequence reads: CASSTFGGREAFF. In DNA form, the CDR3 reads TGTGCCAGCAGTACCTTCGGGGGGCGGGAAGCTTTCTTT.

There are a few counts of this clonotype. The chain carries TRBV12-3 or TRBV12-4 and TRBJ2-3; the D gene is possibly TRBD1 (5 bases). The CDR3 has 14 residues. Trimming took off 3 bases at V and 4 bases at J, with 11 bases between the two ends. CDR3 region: CASSFFQGADTQYF. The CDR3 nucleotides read TGTGCCAGCAGTTTTTTCCAGGGCGCAGATACGCAGTATTTT.

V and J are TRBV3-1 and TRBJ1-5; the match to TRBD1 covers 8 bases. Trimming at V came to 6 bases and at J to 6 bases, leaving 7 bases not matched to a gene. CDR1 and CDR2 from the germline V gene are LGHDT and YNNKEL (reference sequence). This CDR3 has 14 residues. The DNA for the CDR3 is TGTGCCAGCAGTCAGGGACAGGTCGGTCAGCCCCAGCATTTT. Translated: CASSQGQVGQPQHF.

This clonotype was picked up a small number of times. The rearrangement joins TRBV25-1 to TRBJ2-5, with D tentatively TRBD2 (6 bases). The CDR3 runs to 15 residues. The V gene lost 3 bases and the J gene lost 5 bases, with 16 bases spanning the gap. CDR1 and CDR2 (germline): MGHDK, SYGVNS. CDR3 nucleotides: TGTGCCAGCAGTGATTTGGGAGGTATAGGCGAGACCCAGTACTTC. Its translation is CASSDLGGIGETQYF.